A single sample is the source of the 30 T cell receptor beta chains below, sequenced in a study of shared T cell receptors in the human thymus. Measured with immunoSEQ multiplex PCR; TCRdb has only the in-frame clones, and not every one. The sample includes 700,000 or so clones, approximately 85% of them seen just once. These data were also filed under a second study, of human thymus T cells.

Sequencing used thymocytes. Receptors originate from a girl in the first two years of life with a congenital heart defect.

The V gene is TRBV19, the J gene TRBJ1-1; D ambiguous. Trimming removed 0 bases at V and 6 bases at J, with 14 bases between. The CDR3 extends over 15 amino acids. Germline V lookup: CDR1 LNHDA, CDR2 SQIVND (reference sequence). This CDR3 is CASSIDHEERAEAFF. CDR3 DNA: TGTGCCAGTAGTATAGATCATGAGGAGCGGGCTGAAGCTTTCTTT.

V gene TRBV2 combines with J gene TRBJ1-2; D gene uncertain. The ends were cut back, 10 bases at V and 2 bases at J, with 5 bases in the middle. The CDR3 spans 10 residues. Germline lookup yields CDR1 SNHLY and CDR2 FYNNEI. The CDR3 DNA follows: TGTGCCACCCAAAACTATGGCTACACCTTC. Translating it yields CATQNYGYTF.

The V and J genes are TRBV11-2 and TRBJ2-1; TRBD1 is a possible D gene (5 bases). The CDR3 extends over 17 amino acids. Germline values: CDR1 SGHAT, CDR2 FQNNGV. With 0 bases removed from V and 4 bases from J, the gap between germline ends came to 16 bases. The CDR3 loop reads CASSLDGRQQPYNEQFF. The CDR3 DNA reads as TGTGCCAGCAGCTTAGATGGTAGACAGCAACCTTACAATGAGCAGTTCTTC.

Only a few counts were recorded for this clone. The chain has TRBV4-1 and TRBJ2-2; D is undetermined. Germline CDR1 reads MGHRA; CDR2 reads YSYEKL. Trimming pared 2 bases from V and 4 bases from J, leaving 17 bases between. The CDR3 covers 17 residues. The CDR3 DNA sequence: TGCGCCAGCAGCCAAATCGAGACTTACATTGGCACCGGGGAGCTGTTTTTT. Amino acid sequence: CASSQIETYIGTGELFF.

This clone was seen more than once but under ten times. The V gene is TRBV4-3, the J gene TRBJ1-3, with D possibly being TRBD1 (6 bases). The germline V gene encodes CDR1 LGHNA and CDR2 YSLEER. This CDR3 is 18 amino acids long. Trimming took 4 bases from V and 2 from J, leaving 21 bases between them. CDR3 nucleotide sequence: TGCGCCAGCAGCCTTACCCGAACCTTGGGGGCCACTGGAAACACCATATATTTT. Translation: CASSLTRTLGATGNTIYF.

J is TRBJ1-2 and V is TRBV5-5, with 8 nucleotides matching TRBD1. V gave up 5 bases and J gave up 4 bases; unmatched junction bases: 13. CDR1 and CDR2 (germline): SGHKS, YYEKEE (reference sequence). This CDR3 contains 16 residues. Here the CDR3 reads CASRTAQGARSYGYTF. The CDR3 DNA follows: TGTGCCAGCAGGACCGCCCAGGGGGCCCGCTCCTATGGCTACACCTTC.

The chain combines TRBV7-2 with TRBJ1-2, with 8 positions matching TRBD1. The CDR3 runs 16 residues. The J segment lost 4 bases and the V segment lost 5 bases, leaving 12 bases of the junction unmatched. Germline V lookup: CDR1 SGHTA, CDR2 FQGNSA. In nucleotides, the CDR3 is TGTGCCAGCAGCCGACAGGGGAGAGGGCGAGCCTATGGCTACACCTTC. Translated, it gives CASSRQGRGRAYGYTF.

This clone has only a few counts. The chain couples TRBV9 to TRBJ2-5; D possibly corresponds to TRBD2 (6 bases). The CDR3 extends over 16 amino acids. Germline values: CDR1 SGDLS, CDR2 YYNGEE. V was cut by 0 bases and J by 3 bases, with 15 bases left in between. The CDR3 coding sequence is TGTGCCAGCAGCGTAGGGGAACGGGGGTTGGAAGAGACCCAGTACTTC. Protein: CASSVGERGLEETQYF.

The chain combines TRBV9 with TRBJ2-3; D unresolved. Germline CDR1 SGDLS, CDR2 YYNGEE. The CDR3 runs 12 residues. V was cut by 0 bases and J by 7 bases, with 6 bases left in between. The CDR3 region has the DNA TGTGCCAGCAGCGTAGCACAGAATACGCAGTATTTT. This encodes CASSVAQNTQYF.

V gene TRBV10-1 combines with J gene TRBJ2-7, with D uncertain. The V and J ends lost 0 bases and 9 bases respectively, with 18 bases between them. Germline-derived CDR1 and CDR2 are WNHNN and SYGVQD (reference sequence). This CDR3 has 15 amino acids. The CDR3 DNA reads as TGCGCCAGCAGTGAGTCGAATAGCCTCCGGAAGTGGCAGTACTTC. This gives the protein CASSESNSLRKWQYF.

This rearrangement joins TRBV13 to TRBJ1-2; 9 nucleotides match TRBD1. Germline CDR1 reads PRHDT; CDR2 reads FYEKMQ (reference sequence). This CDR3 is built from 16 residues. V lost 4 bases and J lost 5; bases outside the gene matches: 11. CDR3 in amino acids: CASSSYRGRWLYGYTF. The CDR3 bases are TGTGCCAGCAGCTCATACAGGGGGCGGTGGCTTTATGGCTACACCTTC. Complete variable domain (other parts from reference TRBV13 and TRBJ1-2): AAGVIQSPRHLIKEKRETATLKCYPIPRHDTVYWYQQGPGQDPQFLISFYEKMQSDKGSIPDRFSAQQFSDYHSELNMSSLELGDSALYFCASSSYRGRWLYGYTFGSGTRLTVV.

The CDR3 region has the DNA TGCGCCAGCAGCTTGGGGGCAGGGTCTTTCTATAATTCACCCCTCCACTTT. It translates to CASSLGAGSFYNSPLHF. V usage is TRBV5-1 and J usage is TRBJ1-6; D is possibly TRBD1 (5 bases). The CDR3 is 17 residues long. The V and J ends lost 0 bases and 3 bases respectively, with 13 bases between them. The germline V gene encodes CDR1 SGHRS and CDR2 YFSETQ.

This sequence joins TRBV6-1 and TRBJ2-1; 7 bases are a match to TRBD2. Trimming removed 1 base from V and 0 bases from J; junction bases left unmatched: 12. CDR1 and CDR2 from the germline V gene are MNHNS and SASEGT. The CDR3 contains 19 residues. The CDR3 region is CASSEDGRWEGSSYNEQFF. The CDR3 region has the DNA TGTGCCAGCAGTGAAGATGGGCGTTGGGAGGGGAGCTCCTACAATGAGCAGTTCTTC.

This clone was observed a single time. This rearrangement joins TRBV4-1 to TRBJ1-4, with TRBD1 identical over 8 bases. The CDR3 runs to 16 residues. J was trimmed by 6 bases and V by 1 base; bases with no gene match: 7. Germline V gene lookup returns CDR1 MGHRA and CDR2 YSYEKL. The CDR3 DNA follows: TGCGCCAGCAGCCAAGCTTCCAGGGGGCGCGATGAAAAACTGTTTTTT. Its translation is CASSQASRGRDEKLFF.

The V and J genes are TRBV18 and TRBJ1-6; D is possibly TRBD1 (6 bases). V lost 4 bases and J lost 7, with 8 bases in between. This CDR3 comprises 13 residues. Germline CDR1 reads KGHSH; CDR2 reads LQKENI. The DNA of the CDR3 is TGTGCCAGCTCACGACAGGAAAATTCACCCCTCCACTTT. Encoded protein: CASSRQENSPLHF.

This clone was seen a handful of times. The junction differs from germline at one of its ends, possibly a read error. Distinct nucleotide sequences in the sample also encode this CDR3. The CDR3 spells CASSLDTHRESSYNSPLHF. The CDR3 DNA reads TGTGCCAGCAGCCTTGATACCCACAGGGAAAGCTCCTATAATTCCCCCCTCCACTTT. The V and J genes are TRBV11-2 and TRBJ1-6; a weak D match, TRBD1 (6 bases). From germline, CDR1 is SGHAT and CDR2 FQNNGV. There are 19 residues in the CDR3.

This sequence joins TRBV6-1 and TRBJ1-2; D possibly corresponds to TRBD1 (6 bases). Trimming took 8 bases from V and 8 from J, leaving 15 bases between them. There are 12 residues in the CDR3. The germline V gene has CDR1 MNHNS and CDR2 SASEGT. The CDR3 sequence is CASRVQGCGYTF. The CDR3 region has the DNA TGTGCCAGCCGAGTTCAGGGGTGCGGCTACACCTTC.

This clone was counted between two and nine times. The chain recombines TRBV5-1 with TRBJ1-1; D unresolved. V was pared by 0 bases and J by 4 bases, with 22 bases between. CDR3 length: 18 amino acids. Germline V gene data show CDR1 as SGHRS and CDR2 as YFSETQ. The CDR3 DNA is TGCGCCAGCAGCTTGGAAGGGTCAGCGGGCGCGGGGAGCACTGAAGCTTTCTTT. This codes for CASSLEGSAGAGSTEAFF.

This clone is a singleton in its sample. This chain joins TRBV6-5 and TRBJ2-3; no clear D. CDR1 and CDR2 from the germline V gene are MNHEY and SVGAGI. This CDR3 is built from 14 residues. Trimming took 2 bases from V and 2 from J, leaving 8 bases between them. As DNA, the CDR3 is TGTGCCAGCAGTTACACGAGAGACACAGATACGCAGTATTTT. It is translated as CASSYTRDTDTQYF.

This clone occurred a few times. This chain links TRBV28 with TRBJ1-3; TRBD1 might be the D (6 bases). CDR3 length: 18 amino acids. Looked up from germline, CDR1 is MDHEN and CDR2 is SYDVKM. Trimming cost V 1 base and J 3 bases, with 19 bases left between them. CDR3 coding DNA: TGTGCCAGCAGTTTATATCTATTAACCGGGACACGTGGAAACACCATATATTTT. Its protein is CASSLYLLTGTRGNTIYF.

V and J are TRBV11-2 and TRBJ1-1, with D unclear. The CDR3 spans 13 residues. V lost 6 bases and J lost 1, with 9 bases in between. CDR1 SGHAT and CDR2 FQNNGV come from the germline V gene. The CDR3 reads CASRFDTNTEAFF. In DNA form, the CDR3 reads TGTGCCAGCAGGTTCGACACGAACACTGAAGCTTTCTTT.

CDR3 bases: TGTGCCAGCAGTCCCTTCCGGGGGGGCGGCGGCTACACCTTC. Translation: CASSPFRGGGGYTF. The V gene is TRBV27, the J gene TRBJ1-2, with D tentatively TRBD1 (6 bases). V gave up 5 bases and J gave up 8 bases, with 18 bases separating them. CDR1 and CDR2 from the germline V gene are MNHEY and SMNVEV (reference sequence). The CDR3 is 14 amino acids.

On this clone: Its ends do not fully match the called genes, so a read error is possible. The chain links TRBV19 to TRBJ1-2; D call uncertain. The CDR3 has 13 amino acids. Germline-derived CDR1 and CDR2 are LNHDA and SQIVND (reference sequence). CDR3 sequence: CATKREGPSEPLF. The CDR3, as DNA: TGTGCCACAAAACGGGAGGGCCCCTCTGAACCGCTCTTC.

J is TRBJ2-4 and V is TRBV27; D might be TRBD2 (6 bases). Trimming took off 5 bases at V and 0 bases at J, with 20 bases between the two ends. This CDR3 is built from 18 residues. The V gene's germline CDR1 is MNHEY and CDR2 SMNVEV (reference sequence). CDR3 DNA sequence: TGTGCCAGCAGTCGGCGGGGCCCTACCGAATTAGCCAAAAACATTCAGTACTTC. It is translated as CASSRRGPTELAKNIQYF.

The V call is TRBV5-1, the J call TRBJ2-5, with TRBD2 identical over 9 bases. Germline V gives CDR1 SGHRS, CDR2 YFSETQ. J lost 2 bases, V lost 1 base, and 6 bases had no gene match. The CDR3 sequence is 16 residues long. CDR3 nucleotides: TGCGCCAGCAGCTTGAAGGGGCGGGGGGGGCAAGAGACCCAGTACTTC. This translates into CASSLKGRGGQETQYF.

The V gene is TRBV5-5, the J gene TRBJ2-7, with D perhaps matching TRBD2 (7 bases). The germline CDR1 and CDR2 sequences are SGHKS and YYEKEE (reference sequence). Trimming took off 1 base at V and 6 bases at J, with 14 bases between the two ends. CDR3 length: 14 amino acids. The CDR3 loop is CASSLLDSGVEQYF. For the CDR3, the DNA is TGTGCCAGCAGCTTGTTGGACAGCGGGGTCGAGCAGTACTTC. The full variable domain, rest sourced from reference TRBV5-5 and TRBJ2-7, is DAGVTQSPTHLIKTRGQQVTLRCSPISGHKSVSWYQQVLGQGPQFIFQYYEKEERGRGNFPDRFSARQFPNYSSELNVNALLLGDSALYLCASSLLDSGVEQYFGPGTRLTVT.

J is TRBJ1-1 and V is TRBV7-8, with TRBD1 matching over 8 bases. The CDR3 covers 13 residues. Germline CDR1 and CDR2: SGHVS and FQNEAQ. The V segment lost 5 bases and the J segment 11 bases; nucleotides outside the gene matches: 10. In DNA, the CDR3 is TGTGCCAGCAGCCCAGGACAGGGAGGGAGGGCTTTCTTT. It specifies CASSPGQGGRAFF.

The chain recombines TRBV9 with TRBJ1-5; TRBD1 is a possible D gene (5 bases). V was cut by 5 bases and J by 5 bases, with 8 bases left in between. Germline values: CDR1 SGDLS, CDR2 YYNGEE. CDR3 size: 12 residues. CDR3 DNA sequence: TGTGCCAGCAGTCTAGGGGATCAGCCCCAGCATTTT. As protein: CASSLGDQPQHF.

The chain combines TRBV4-1 with TRBJ2-7; D gene ambiguous. CDR3 length: 14 amino acids. V was shortened by 1 base and J by 3 bases, with 10 bases between the two germline ends. Germline values: CDR1 MGHRA, CDR2 YSYEKL. CDR3 nucleotide sequence: TGCGCCAGCAGCCAAGGTACGGGTCACTACGAGCAGTACTTC. It encodes CASSQGTGHYEQYF.

The chain employs TRBV4-3 and TRBJ2-2; a possible D gene is TRBD1 (6 bases). Germline values: CDR1 LGHNA, CDR2 YSLEER. Trimming cost V 1 base and J 4 bases, with 13 bases left between them. The CDR3 sequence is 16 residues long. CDR3 amino acids: CASSQAETGITGELFF. Here the CDR3 DNA reads TGCGCCAGCAGCCAAGCCGAAACAGGGATCACCGGGGAGCTGTTTTTT.